Listed below are T cell receptor beta chains from one sample, sequenced in a study of blood T cells in healthy people across ages. One entry per CDR3 protein, called by TCRdb with MiXCR from the 5' RACE reads. The sample lists about 1.8 million distinct CDR3 sequences, 49% occurring once. Material: blood. The receptors stem from a woman in her thirties or forties in good health. Each CDR3 is given with its conserved first and last residue. The D gene is left open where the match is weak. A row's size may be missing; if present it is once, few, many or a size class.

D gene	clone size	V gene	J gene	CDR3 protein	CDR3 DNA
NA	NA	TRBV3-1	TRBJ2-3	CASSLTAGRADTQYF	TGTGCCAGCAGTTTAACAGCAGGAAGGGCAGATACGCAGTATTTT
TRBD2	NA	TRBV2	TRBJ2-1	CASSEDGGTSFYNEQFF	TGTGCCAGCAGTGAAGACGGGGGGACTAGCTTTTACAATGAGCAGTTCTTC
NA	NA	TRBV6-5	TRBJ2-7	CASSVGGTGEQYF	TGTGCCAGCTCGGTGGGGGGCACGGGCGAGCAGTACTTC
NA	NA	TRBV5-5	TRBJ2-5	CASSFVPSRDQETQYF	TGTGCCAGCAGCTTTGTCCCCAGCAGGGATCAAGAGACCCAGTACTTC
TRBD2	NA	TRBV6-2/TRBV6-3	TRBJ2-5	CASSYQLAGGYQETQYF	TGTGCCAGCAGTTACCAACTAGCGGGGGGGTACCAAGAGACCCAGTACTTC
NA	NA	TRBV20-1	TRBJ2-7	CSADPFYEQYF	TGCAGTGCTGACCCATTCTACGAGCAGTACTTC
TRBD1	NA	TRBV7-2	TRBJ2-3	CASSLGQHSTGTQYF	TGTGCCAGCAGCCTGGGACAGCACAGCACAGGTACGCAGTATTTT
TRBD1	NA	TRBV5-4	TRBJ2-5	CASSSGRTGRQETQYF	TGTGCCAGCAGCTCGGGACGGACAGGGAGACAAGAGACCCAGTACTTC
TRBD1	few	TRBV5-1	TRBJ2-7	CAGRIQGPSYEQYF	TGCGCCGGACGAATACAGGGGCCGTCCTACGAGCAGTACTTC
NA	NA	TRBV5-1	TRBJ1-3	CASSLPAGNTIYF	TGCGCCAGCAGCTTACCGGCTGGAAACACCATATATTTT
NA	NA	TRBV6-1	TRBJ1-6	CASSDGVINSPLHF	TGTGCCAGCAGTGATGGGGTAATAAATTCACCCCTCCACTTT
TRBD1	NA	TRBV2	TRBJ2-3	CAGTPGQGHDTQYF	TGTGCCGGCACCCCGGGACAGGGACACGATACGCAGTATTTT
TRBD1	NA	TRBV29-1	TRBJ2-7	CSVVFSSGQTHGEQYF	TGCAGCGTTGTATTCTCGTCGGGACAGACCCACGGCGAGCAGTACTTC
TRBD2	NA	TRBV5-1	TRBJ2-1	CASSTGLAGGRPNEQFF	TGCGCCAGCAGCACCGGACTAGCGGGGGGACGTCCCAATGAGCAGTTCTTC
NA	NA	TRBV6-5	TRBJ1-5	CASSYSRGYGGSNQPQHF	TGTGCCAGCAGTTACTCGAGAGGTTACGGGGGTAGCAATCAGCCCCAGCATTTT
NA	NA	TRBV9	TRBJ2-1	CASSVGLGWNEQFF	TGTGCCAGCAGCGTAGGTTTGGGGTGGAATGAGCAGTTCTTC
NA	NA	TRBV7-2	TRBJ2-7	CASSLQPTGIYEQYF	TGTGCCAGCAGCCTACAACCGACTGGGATCTACGAGCAGTACTTC
NA	NA	TRBV6-1	TRBJ2-5	CASVYNNEQYF	TGTGCCAGCGTGTATAACAATGAGCAGTACTTC
NA	NA	TRBV28	TRBJ1-2	CASSPGPRGYTF	TGTGCCAGCAGCCCCGGCCCCAGAGGCTACACCTTC
NA	NA	TRBV4-3	TRBJ2-1	CASSQDKTNSYNEQFF	TGCGCCAGCAGCCAAGATAAGACTAACTCCTACAATGAGCAGTTCTTC
NA	NA	TRBV12-3/TRBV12-4	TRBJ1-5	CASSSAQVRGYQPQHF	TGTGCCAGCAGTAGCGCTCAGGTGAGGGGGTATCAGCCCCAGCATTTT
TRBD1	NA	TRBV29-1	TRBJ2-1	CSVEGDRTISYNEQFF	TGCAGCGTCGAAGGGGACAGGACCATTTCCTACAATGAGCAGTTCTTC
TRBD1	few	TRBV6-6	TRBJ2-7	CASSDRTGESSYEQYF	TGTGCCAGCAGTGATAGAACAGGGGAGAGCTCCTACGAGCAGTACTTC